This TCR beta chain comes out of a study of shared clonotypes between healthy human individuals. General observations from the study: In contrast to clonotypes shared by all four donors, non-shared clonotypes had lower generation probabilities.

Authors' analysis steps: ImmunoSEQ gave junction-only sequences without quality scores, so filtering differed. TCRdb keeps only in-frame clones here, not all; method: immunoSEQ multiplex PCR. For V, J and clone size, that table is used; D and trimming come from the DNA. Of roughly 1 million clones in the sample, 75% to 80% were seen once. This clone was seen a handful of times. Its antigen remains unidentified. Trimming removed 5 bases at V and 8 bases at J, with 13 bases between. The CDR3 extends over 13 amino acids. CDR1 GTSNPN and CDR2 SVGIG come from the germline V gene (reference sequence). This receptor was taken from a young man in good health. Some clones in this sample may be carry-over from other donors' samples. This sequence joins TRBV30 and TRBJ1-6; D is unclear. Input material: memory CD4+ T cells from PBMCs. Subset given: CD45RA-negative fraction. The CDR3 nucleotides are TGTGCCTGGTCAGGAATTCGGGATTCACCCCTCCACTTT. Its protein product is CAWSGIRDSPLHF.